This passage covers 18 T cell receptor beta chains from one sample sequenced in a study of OX40 agonist ivuxolimab in advanced cancers. Here immunoSEQ multiplex PCR was the method, and the copy in TCRdb shows in-frame clones only, minus some. This sample has fewer than 20,000 clones; approximately 86% occur once, and the top ten carry just under 20%. The source material was CD4+ or CD8+ T cells sorted from blood, sampled in a trial of the OX40 agonist ivuxolimab. The receptors derive from an adult with an advanced solid tumor such as melanoma, head and neck, liver or kidney cancer.

This sequence joins TRBV6-5 and TRBJ2-5; D might be TRBD2 (5 bases). Per the germline V gene, CDR1 is MNHEY and CDR2 is SVGAGI. The CDR3 spans 14 residues. Trimming took 2 bases from V and 4 from J, leaving 11 bases between them. The CDR3 nucleotides read TGTGCCAGCAGTTACCGGCACCGGGGAGAGACCCAGTACTTC. It encodes CASSYRHRGETQYF.

The V call is TRBV28, the J call TRBJ1-6; maybe TRBD1 (5 bases). Trimming removed 6 bases from V and 6 bases from J, with 12 bases in between. The CDR3 covers 14 residues. Per germline, CDR1 MDHEN and CDR2 SYDVKM. CDR3 coding DNA: TGTGCCAGCAGCTCCGGGACGGGTAATTCACCCCTCCACTTT. Translation: CASSSGTGNSPLHF. Looking up the rest from reference TRBV28 and TRBJ1-6 gives the full variable domain: DVKVTQSSRYLVKRTGEKVFLECVQDMDHENMFWYRQDPGLGLRLIYFSYDVKMKEKGDIPEGYSVSREKKERFSLILESASTNQTSMYLCASSSGTGNSPLHFGNGTRLTVT.

The rearrangement joins TRBV30 to TRBJ2-2; the D gene could be TRBD1 or TRBD2 (5 bases each). CDR1 and CDR2 from the germline V gene are GTSNPN and SVGIG (reference sequence). The CDR3 runs to 12 residues. V lost 4 bases to trimming and J lost 4 bases, with 7 bases between them. CDR3 coding DNA: TGTGCCTGGACAGGGAGCACCGGGGAGCTGTTTTTT. Protein: CAWTGSTGELFF.

This chain uses TRBV19 with TRBJ2-7; possible D gene TRBD2, 5 bases. The CDR3 spans 14 residues. CDR1 is LNHDA, CDR2 SQIVND, per germline (reference sequence). The V gene lost 3 bases and the J gene lost 2 bases, with 11 bases spanning the gap. CDR3 sequence reads: CASSILLGAYEQYF. For the CDR3, the DNA is TGTGCCAGTAGTATCCTGCTGGGAGCCTACGAGCAGTACTTC.

The chain is built from TRBV27 and TRBJ2-7; D unresolved. Germline V gives CDR1 MNHEY, CDR2 SMNVEV (reference sequence). The CDR3 length is 12 residues. Trimming stripped 7 bases from V and 7 bases from J, with 14 bases between. CDR3 DNA: TGTGCCAGCACTTTGGGCTTAGGGGAGCAGTACTTC. Its translation is CASTLGLGEQYF.

As to this clone: At one end, the junction sequence differs from germline, possibly due to a read error. The chain is built from TRBV10-3 and TRBJ2-7; 10 nucleotides align to TRBD1. The germline V gene has CDR1 ENHRY and CDR2 SYGVKD. The CDR3 extends over 15 amino acids. As DNA, the CDR3 is TGTGCCATCAGTGATCTGGACAGGGGGGTCTACGCGCAGTACTTC. Its translation: CAISDLDRGVYAQYF.

This rearrangement joins TRBV11-2 to TRBJ2-1; 10 nucleotides align to TRBD2. Germline V gene sequence: CDR1 SGHAT, CDR2 FQNNGV. The CDR3 length is 15 residues. The V and J ends lost 1 base and 9 bases, in that order; junction bases with no gene match: 6. This CDR3 reads CASSLVLAGVGEQFF. The CDR3 bases are TGTGCCAGCAGCTTAGTTCTAGCGGGAGTCGGTGAGCAGTTCTTC.

The rearrangement joins TRBV9 to TRBJ1-5, with D perhaps matching TRBD1 (6 bases). V was pared by 0 bases and J by 3 bases, with 10 bases between. The germline V gene encodes CDR1 SGDLS and CDR2 YYNGEE. This CDR3 contains 15 residues. CDR3 in amino acids: CASSVGGAHNQPQHF. The CDR3 coding sequence is TGTGCCAGCAGCGTAGGGGGGGCTCACAATCAGCCCCAGCATTTT.

The chain joins TRBV6-5 to TRBJ2-2; no firm D call. CDR3 length equals 14 residues. V lost 2 bases, J lost 7 bases, and 11 bases lay in between. Germline V gives CDR1 MNHEY, CDR2 SVGAGI. For the CDR3, the DNA is TGTGCCAGCAGTTACGGAATACCCGGCGGGGAGCTGTTTTTT. Its translation is CASSYGIPGGELFF.

The chain recombines TRBV7-2 with TRBJ2-2, with no clear D. V lost 3 bases and J 1 base, leaving 6 bases between the germline ends. Germline V gives CDR1 SGHTA, CDR2 FQGNSA. This CDR3 spans 14 amino acids. The chain's CDR3 is CASSFPWNTGELFF. CDR3 coding DNA: TGTGCCAGCAGCTTCCCATGGAACACCGGGGAGCTGTTTTTT.

This chain connects TRBV5-5 to TRBJ2-7; 11 bases fit TRBD1. Germline loops: CDR1 SGHKS, CDR2 YYEKEE (reference sequence). The junction had 10 bases not matched to a gene; V was cut back by 3 bases and J by 5 bases. CDR3 length: 16 residues. The CDR3, as DNA: TGTGCCAGCAGCTGGGGGACAGGGGGTAGGACGAACGAGCAGTACTTC. Its protein is CASSWGTGGRTNEQYF.

The gene calls are TRBV28 and TRBJ2-7, with 7 positions matching TRBD2. V shed 5 bases and J 5 bases; nucleotides not matched to a gene: 9. This CDR3 region has 14 residues. Looked up from germline, CDR1 is MDHEN and CDR2 is SYDVKM. As DNA, the CDR3 is TGTGCCAGCAGTCGGACACTAGCGCTCAACGAGCAGTACTTC. This codes for CASSRTLALNEQYF.

The CDR3 sequence is CASSFVGPQETQYF. CDR3 nucleotide sequence: TGTGCCAGCAGCTTCGTAGGACCACAAGAGACCCAGTACTTC. This chain joins TRBV7-9 and TRBJ2-5; D is unresolved. Germline V gives CDR1 SEHNR, CDR2 FQNEAQ (reference sequence). Trimming pared 3 bases from V and 2 bases from J, leaving 10 bases between. The CDR3 length is 14 residues.

The rearrangement uses TRBV27 and TRBJ2-7; tentatively, D is TRBD1 (6 bases). CDR3 length: 15 residues. V was clipped by 5 bases and J by 0 bases, with 14 bases between them. Germline V gives CDR1 MNHEY, CDR2 SMNVEV (reference sequence). CDR3: CASSKMRGSSYEQYF. As DNA, the CDR3 is TGTGCCAGCAGTAAAATGAGGGGGAGCTCCTACGAGCAGTACTTC.

This chain joins TRBV7-2 and TRBJ2-5; the match to TRBD2 covers 16 bases. Germline V gene lookup returns CDR1 SGHTA and CDR2 FQGNSA. This CDR3 is built from 18 residues. V shed 4 bases, J shed 5 bases, and the junction held 10 bases outside the gene matches. In DNA, the CDR3 is TGTGCCAGCAGCTCCCCGGGACTAGCGGGAGGGCCGGGGGAGACCCAGTACTTC. Translating gives CASSSPGLAGGPGETQYF.

The V and J genes are TRBV29-1 and TRBJ1-1; D is unresolved. This CDR3 has 14 residues. The germline V gene has CDR1 SQVTM and CDR2 ANQGSEA. V was trimmed by 4 bases and J by 1 base, leaving 13 bases between them. The CDR3 loop is CSVVPIGGNTEAFF. Here the CDR3 DNA reads TGCAGCGTTGTTCCGATTGGCGGGAACACTGAAGCTTTCTTT.

This clone was observed once. The chain combines TRBV5-1 with TRBJ2-1, with TRBD2 identical over 10 bases. Trimming removed 4 bases from V and 9 bases from J; junction bases left unmatched: 10. From germline, CDR1 is SGHRS and CDR2 YFSETQ. The CDR3 length is 15 residues. CDR3 DNA sequence: TGCGCCAGCAGCCTCCTTAGCGGGAGGCACAGTGAGCAGTTCTTC. It is translated as CASSLLSGRHSEQFF.

The rearrangement joins TRBV9 to TRBJ2-3, with 9 bases lining up with TRBD1. V gave up 0 bases and J gave up 4 bases; unmatched junction bases: 3. The CDR3 has 15 amino acids. Per germline, CDR1 SGDLS and CDR2 YYNGEE. The CDR3 DNA sequence: TGTGCCAGCAGCGTAGTAGACAGGGGGTCAGATACGCAGTATTTT. This sequence encodes CASSVVDRGSDTQYF.